These 22 T cell receptor beta chains came from one sample sequenced in a study of tissue T cells after allogeneic stem cell transplantation. Regarding time point: mouse harvest day 14 after allogeneic transplant. Tail vein injection delivered 10^7 T-cell-depleted bone marrow cells and 10^6 splenic CD5+ T cells. Method: immunoSEQ multiplex PCR; TCRdb's copy keeps in-frame clones and lacks some. The sample yields 2,500 to 3,500 clones, approximately 48% seen once. The sample comprised lymph node tissue. The receptors here all came from a female BALB/c mouse given C57BL/6 T cells with graft-versus-host disease after an allogeneic hematopoietic cell transplant.

Comment on this clone: Genes and germline are mouse. The missing CDR3 end, 1 residue past where the read stops, is filled in from the germline J gene. The chain is built from TRBV26 and TRBJ2-2, with TRBD2 matching over 8 bases. This CDR3 comprises 14 residues. The V segment lost 3 bases and the J segment 3 bases; nucleotides outside the gene matches: 0. CDR1 and CDR2 from the germline V gene are KGHPV and FQNQEV (reference sequence). The sequenced CDR3 bases are TGTGCCAGCAGTCTACTGGGGGACACCGGGCAGCTCTAC. Translating gives CASSLLGDTGQLY. The entire CDR3 reads CASSLLGDTGQLYF.

As to this clone: Here the gene names and germline are mouse. The read ends 1 residue early relative to the CDR3; the germline J gene fills the gap. The gene calls are TRBV24 and TRBJ2-7; TRBD1 matches 10 bases. V was pared by 2 bases and J by 4 bases, with 2 bases of the junction left unmatched. CDR1 is KGHTA, CDR2 FRNEEI, per germline. CDR3 length: 14 residues. CDR3: CASSLGDRGYEQYF. The CDR3 bases that were read are TGTGCCAGCAGTCTGGGGGACAGGGGTTATGAACAGTAC.

By its share, this clone is medium-sized (0.01 to 0.1%). Mouse names are used for the genes. The read falls 1 residue short of the CDR3 end, and the missing part is taken from the germline J gene. The V call is TRBV16, the J call TRBJ2-5, with 8 bases that match TRBD1. The CDR3 spans 15 residues. Germline CDR1 and CDR2: SGHSA and FRNQAP. J lost 0 bases, V lost 1 base, and 0 bases had no gene match. CDR3 residues: CASSLGDRNQDTQYF. The CDR3 DNA, read in part, is TGTGCAAGCAGCTTAGGGGACAGGAACCAAGACACCCAGTAC.

On this clone itself: Gene and germline names: mouse. The CDR3 goes on 1 residue after the read ends, and that part is filled in from the germline J gene. The rearrangement joins TRBV23 to TRBJ1-2; the D call in the table, TRBD1, was not verified against the DNA. The length of the CDR3 is 13 residues. Per the germline V gene, CDR1 is KGHTA and CDR2 is FQNQQP. The CDR3 bases that were read are TGCTCCAGCAGTCAACAGGAGGCCTCCGACTACACC. Its translation: CSSSQQEASDYT. The entire CDR3 protein reads CSSSQQEASDYTF.

This clone is judged medium-sized. Genes here carry mouse names. The CDR3 end falls 1 residue outside the read, so it is completed with the germline J gene. This chain connects TRBV29 to TRBJ2-1, with TRBD1 identical over 7 bases. Germline CDR1 and CDR2: MSHET and SYDVDS. This CDR3 is 13 amino acids long. J lost 4 bases, V lost 4 bases, and 1 base had no gene match. This CDR3 reads CASSSGQYAEQFF. The DNA read from the CDR3 is TGTGCTAGCAGTTCGGGACAGTATGCTGAGCAGTTC.

With regard to this clone: Any gene name here is a mouse gene name. The DNA ends 1 residue before the CDR3 does, and the rest of the CDR3 is filled in from the germline J gene. V and J are TRBV19 and TRBJ2-4; possible D gene TRBD1, 6 bases. Germline V lookup: CDR1 FNHDT, CDR2 SITEND (reference sequence). V was trimmed by 4 bases and J by 1 base, leaving 10 bases between them. The CDR3 sequence is 14 residues long. The part of the CDR3 DNA that was read is TGTGCCAGCAGTGGCCGACAGGGTCAAAACACCTTGTAC. It codes for CASSGRQGQNTLY. The CDR3 in full is CASSGRQGQNTLYF.

Only one count was recorded for this clone. These gene names are mouse names. The read comes to an end 1 residue before the CDR3 does, leaving the germline J gene to fill in the end. The chain couples TRBV16 to TRBJ2-4, with D unclear. Germline assignment: CDR1 SGHSA and CDR2 FRNQAP. CDR3 size: 15 residues. Trimming took 0 bases from V and 1 from J, leaving 8 bases between them. This CDR3 reads CASSLDGWGQNTLYF. The sequenced CDR3 bases are TGTGCAAGCAGCTTAGATGGGTGGGGTCAAAACACCTTGTAC. Combining the CDR3 with reference TRBV16 and TRBJ2-4 gives the whole variable domain NAGVIQTPRHKVTGKGQEATLWCEPISGHSAVFWYRQTIVQGLEFLTYFRNQAPIDDSGMPKERFSAQMPNQSHSTLKIQSTQPQDSAVYLCASSLDGWGQNTLYFGAGTRLSVL.

This clone was recorded once. Here the gene names and germline are mouse. The read ends 1 residue early relative to the CDR3; the germline J gene fills the gap. The chain couples TRBV19 to TRBJ2-1, with 8 nucleotides matching TRBD2. The CDR3 loop spans 15 amino acids. Germline lookup yields CDR1 FNHDT and CDR2 SITEND (reference sequence). V gave up 4 bases and J gave up 5 bases; unmatched junction bases: 8. Partial CDR3 DNA: TGTGCCAGCAGTTGGGTTGGACTGGGTAATGCTGAGCAGTTC. It translates to CASSWVGLGNAEQF. The full CDR3 reads CASSWVGLGNAEQFF.

Turning to this clone: The genes and germline here are from mouse. The missing CDR3 end, 1 residue past where the read stops, is filled in from the germline J gene. This rearrangement joins TRBV26 to TRBJ1-1, with 7 nucleotides matching TRBD1. Trimming cost V 4 bases and J 1 base; bases outside gene matches: 0. This CDR3 has 13 residues. Germline V lookup: CDR1 KGHPV, CDR2 FQNQEV (reference sequence). The CDR3: CASSRDRNTEVFF. The sequenced CDR3 bases are TGTGCCAGCAGTCGGGACAGAAACACAGAAGTCTTC.

This clone is classed as large. All gene names here are mouse names. The CDR3 end is not reached by the read, which stops 1 residue before it; the germline J gene fills it in. V usage is TRBV2 and J usage is TRBJ2-4; D may be TRBD2 (6 bases). In germline, CDR1 is LGHNA, CDR2 YSYQKL. The CDR3 length is 15 residues. V was pared by 0 bases and J by 0 bases, with 7 bases between. The CDR3 is CASSQEGGSQNTLYF. The part of the CDR3 DNA that was read is TGTGCCAGCAGCCAAGAGGGGGGAAGTCAAAACACCTTGTAC. Filled out from reference TRBV2 and TRBJ2-4, the complete variable domain reads DPKIIQKPKYLVAVTGSEKILICEQYLGHNAMYWYRQSAKKPLEFMFSYSYQKLMDNQTASSRFQPQSSKKNHLDLQITALKPDDSATYFCASSQEGGSQNTLYFGAGTRLSVL.

This clone was seen more than once but under ten times. Mouse germline and gene names are used. The CDR3 end lies 1 residue beyond the end of the read and is filled in from the germline J gene. The chain is built from TRBV29 and TRBJ1-3; D may be TRBD1 (6 bases). This CDR3 is 14 amino acids long. CDR1 is MSHET, CDR2 SYDVDS, per germline. V was pared by 4 bases and J by 0 bases, with 7 bases between. The sequenced CDR3 bases are TGTGCTAGCAGTTCAGGGGTTTCTGGAAATACGCTCTAT. It specifies CASSSGVSGNTLY. The full CDR3 protein reads CASSSGVSGNTLYF.

Details on this clone: Germline and genes: mouse. Coverage ceases 1 residue before the CDR3 finishes, and the germline J gene fills in the end. J is TRBJ1-1 and V is TRBV2; possible D gene TRBD1, 6 bases. The V and J ends lost 0 bases and 0 bases respectively, with 8 bases between them. The CDR3 spans 15 residues. The V gene's germline CDR1 is LGHNA and CDR2 YSYQKL. The covered CDR3 bases are TGTGCCAGCAGCCAAGAGGGGACAACAAACACAGAAGTCTTC. Amino acid sequence: CASSQEGTTNTEVF. From start to end, the CDR3 is CASSQEGTTNTEVFF.

Concerning this clone itself: Germline and genes: mouse. Sequencing ends 1 residue short of the CDR3 end; the germline J gene provides the rest. The V gene is TRBV16, the J gene TRBJ2-4; D perhaps matches TRBD2 (6 bases). V was shortened by 3 bases and J by 0 bases, with 7 bases between the two germline ends. CDR1 and CDR2 from the germline V gene are SGHSA and FRNQAP. This CDR3 has 14 residues. This CDR3 reads CASSLTGSQNTLYF. The sequenced CDR3 bases are TGTGCAAGCAGCTTGACTGGTAGTCAAAACACCTTGTAC.

For this clone: Gene names are the mouse ones. The read ends 1 residue shy of where the CDR3 ends; the end is completed using the germline J gene. The chain joins TRBV26 to TRBJ2-2; maybe TRBD1 (6 bases). This CDR3 has 14 residues. Deletions cut 7 bases from V and 0 bases from J, with 9 bases between. The germline gives CDR1 KGHPV, CDR2 FQNQEV (reference sequence). The CDR3 loop reads CASKTGANTGQLYF. CDR3 bases read: TGTGCCAGCAAGACAGGTGCAAACACCGGGCAGCTCTAC. Filled out from reference TRBV26 and TRBJ2-2, the complete variable domain reads NSKVIQTPRYLVKGQGQKAKMRCIPEKGHPVVFWYQQNKNNEFKFLINFQNQEVLQQIDMTEKRFSAECPSNSPCSLEIQSSEAGDSALYLCASKTGANTGQLYFGEGSKLTVL.

Comments on this clone: Gene names denote mouse genes. The read is 1 residue too short to cover the CDR3 end, so that end is filled in from the germline J gene. The V call is TRBV22, the J call TRBJ1-4; no DNA check was done on the table's D call, TRBD1. TRBV22 is given as a pseudogene. This CDR3 has 15 residues. The CDR3 spells CASSCRGQHNERLFF. Incomplete CDR3 DNA: TGTGCCAGCAGTTGTAGGGGACAGCACAACGAAAGATTATTT.

With regard to this clone: The gene names given are mouse names. Read coverage stops 1 residue before the CDR3 terminus; the germline J gene supplies the remainder. This chain uses TRBV3 with TRBJ1-1, with D unresolved. CDR3 length: 14 amino acids. The V end was cut by 2 bases, the J end by 0 bases, with 7 bases between. Germline V gene data show CDR1 as SNHLY and CDR2 as FYNGKV (reference sequence). The sequenced part of the CDR3 DNA is TGTGCCAGCAGCTTACGGTTTGCAAACACAGAAGTCTTC. This encodes CASSLRFANTEVF. The entire CDR3 protein is CASSLRFANTEVFF.

About this clone: The genes are named according to mouse. The read terminates 1 residue ahead of where the CDR3 ends, so the germline J gene completes it. The V call is TRBV26, the J call TRBJ1-4, with 7 positions matching TRBD1. CDR1 KGHPV and CDR2 FQNQEV come from the germline V gene (reference sequence). The CDR3 runs 14 residues. J lost 7 bases, V lost 4 bases, and 6 bases had no gene match. Here the CDR3 reads CASSPRQGVERLFF. The part of the CDR3 DNA that was read is TGTGCCAGCAGTCCTCGCCAGGGGGTCGAAAGATTATTT.

To note about this clone: Gene and germline names: mouse. The read ends 1 residue before the CDR3 terminus; that terminus is restored from the germline J gene. The J gene is TRBJ2-2, the V gene TRBV23; TRBD2 reflects the table's D call only, with no check against the DNA. The CDR3 extends over 18 amino acids. Looked up from germline, CDR1 is KGHTA and CDR2 is FQNQQP. This chain's CDR3 is CSSSQSGDWGGCTGQLYF. The part of the CDR3 DNA that was read is TGCTCCAGCAGTCAATCAGGGGACTGGGGGGGTTGCACCGGGCAGCTCTAC.

To note about this clone: Gene labels here are mouse ones. The read ends 1 residue shy of where the CDR3 ends; the end is completed using the germline J gene. The V call is TRBV26, the J call TRBJ2-1, with D perhaps matching TRBD1 (6 bases). V lost 2 bases and J lost 3, with 8 bases in between. CDR3 length equals 14 residues. Germline-derived CDR1 and CDR2 are KGHPV and FQNQEV (reference sequence). The DNA read from the CDR3 is TGTGCCAGCAGTCTGAGGGACACCTATGCTGAGCAGTTC. Protein sequence: CASSLRDTYAEQF. The whole CDR3 protein is CASSLRDTYAEQFF.

About this clone: The gene names here belong to mouse. The missing CDR3 end, 1 residue past where the read stops, is filled in from the germline J gene. The J gene is TRBJ1-1, the V gene TRBV13-2; unclear D gene. Germline V lookup: CDR1 NNHNN, CDR2 SYGAGS (reference sequence). Trimming left V 2 bases short and J 1 base short, with 3 bases between. The CDR3 totals 12 residues. CDR3: CASGEGNTEVFF. CDR3 DNA (partial): TGTGCCAGCGGTGAAGGGAACACAGAAGTCTTC.

In this sample, this clone turned up once. These gene names are mouse names. The DNA ends 1 residue before the CDR3 does, and the rest of the CDR3 is filled in from the germline J gene. The chain employs TRBV15 and TRBJ2-5, with no clear D. Trimming left V 3 bases short and J 6 bases short, with 10 bases between. Looked up from germline, CDR1 is SGHND and CDR2 is FRSKSL. This CDR3 contains 13 residues. The CDR3 loop reads CASSLTRRDTQYF. The CDR3 DNA, read in part, is TGTGCCAGCAGTTTGACAAGGAGGGACACCCAGTAC.

For this clone: Gene names are the mouse ones. The read falls 1 residue short of the CDR3 end, and the missing part is taken from the germline J gene. The chain has TRBV14 and TRBJ2-5, with 7 bases identical to TRBD2. V lost 1 base, J lost 5 bases, and 1 base stayed unmatched. Germline CDR1 SGHDT, CDR2 FRDEAV. The CDR3 spans 13 residues. The sequenced CDR3 bases are TGTGCCAGCAGTTTCGGGGGGGGAGACACCCAGTAC. This codes for CASSFGGGDTQY. The entire CDR3 is CASSFGGGDTQYF. The entire variable domain, with the rest obtained from reference TRBV14 and TRBJ2-5, is as follows: EAGVTQSPRYAVLQEGQAVSFWCDPISGHDTLYWYQQPRDQGPQLLVYFRDEAVIDNSQLPSDRFSAVRPKGTNSTLKIQSAKQGDTATYLCASSFGGGDTQYFGPGTRLLVL.